This T cell receptor beta chain was sequenced for a study of brain T cells in children with intractable seizures. Overall study results and limits: HCMV serostatus was not known, and viral specificity came from CDR3 similarity only. Pre-surgery blood may have been undersampled, hiding some clones.

This clone was recorded a few times. The target antigen is unknown. The data were produced by immunoSEQ multiplex PCR, yet TCRdb's version contains in-frame clones alone and is incomplete. The sample contains 340,000 or so clones, roughly 92% of which appear only once. The time point: blood from clinic visit 5 months post-surgery; TSC patient then seizure free. Sequencing was limited to surgery cases with top T cell transcript signatures in brain tissue. Patients received at least one anti-epileptic drug before surgery. Germline V gene data show CDR1 as LGHDT and CDR2 as YNNKEL (reference sequence). The CDR3 extends over 13 amino acids. Trimming cost V 0 bases and J 8 bases, with 10 bases left between them.

The sequence was collected from a boy less than two years old with tuberous sclerosis and intractable seizures. The source material was peripheral blood, sampled about 5 months after surgery. This chain connects TRBV3-1 (or the pseudogene TRBV3-2) to TRBJ1-2; D is undetermined. DNA for the CDR3: TGTGCCAGCAGCCAAGATACCCGGTTGGGCTACACCTTC. This encodes CASSQDTRLGYTF.